This T cell receptor (beta chain) was recorded in a study of post-analysis software for immune sequencing data (dated by TCRdb to the mid-2010s). With regard to the full study: The recorded disease courses included relapsing-remitting, secondary progressive and progressive-relapsing multiple sclerosis, and some patients had no subtype annotation. The patient repertoires were set against eleven to twelve previously published healthy control repertoires from donors whose ages ranged from about 6 to 25 years. A subset of samples was prepared in parallel using single-end sample barcoding, then pooled and co-amplified after Illumina adapter ligation.

The library was prepared using PCR. Sequencing took place on an Illumina HiSeq 2500. To reduce PCR and sequencing biases, unique molecular identifiers were incorporated into the TCR beta cDNA libraries. Every 1 to 10 million input T cells yielded approximately 500,000 cDNA molecules, meaning each molecule approximated one T cell. The patient libraries were prepared and sequenced with the same protocol used for the earlier healthy control dataset. Within a given batch, samples were prepared together, multiplexed and sequenced on the same HiSeq lane. The original methods were these. MIGEC was used to process the raw barcoded reads, and molecular identifier groups with only a single read were discarded before consensus assembly and CDR3 extraction. VDJtools was used for post-analysis of the clonotype tables, with diversity normalized by down-sampling every dataset to the smallest sample size. To correct batch-related cross-sample contamination, repertoire overlap clustering matched CDR3 amino acid sequences but not nucleotide sequences. TCRdb reworked the public reads: Q25 trimming with fastp, MiXCR clone assembly, productive beta chains retained. Entries that share a CDR3 protein sequence are merged under the most common genes and DNA. The V and J calls and clone size come from TCRdb's table, not from the authors' own analysis. The sample table holds 750,000 to 950,000 distinct CDR3 sequences, of which around 50% were seen once. 4.6% of the sample is taken by the ten largest.

This clonotype was seen a few times. The specificity of this receptor is unknown. No base qualities exist here, and no much larger clone lies one base off it. To demonstrate the VDJtools post-analysis software, the study profiled TCR beta repertoires from the peripheral blood of around 13 young patients with multiple sclerosis. Multiple sclerosis patients were children and adolescents aged about 6 to 15 years. General study outcomes and caveats: Patients showed significantly higher frequencies than controls for several TRBV segments, among them TRBV5-6, TRBV5-1 and TRBV20-1. Direct clustering with F measure revealed strong co-clustering of samples prepared in the same batch, which led to a batch-effect correction. Multiple sclerosis patients had significantly lower normalized Chao1 diversity than controls, a result that suggests substantial peripheral T-cell clonal expansion. The control group was slightly older than the multiple sclerosis patient group.

The trim is 0 bases for V and 6 bases for J, with a gap of 15 bases between the germline ends. Based on the germline V gene, the CDR1 and CDR2 sequences are MNHEY and SVGAGI. Including cysteine and phenylalanine, the CDR3 has 15 amino acids. Here the CDR3 DNA is all that survives: 45 bases in frame from base 1. This TCR was sampled from a girl aged 5-17 years with multiple sclerosis. The chain uses TRBV6-5 and TRBJ2-7; the D gene is unclear. The specimen was blood. The DNA sequence is as follows: TGTGCCAGCAGTTACTCGGTGGCAGTACATCGCGAGCAGTACTTC. It is translated as CASSYSVAVHREQYF.